The entry below describes one T cell receptor beta chain. No antigen is known for it. These data originate in a study of vaccination and CD4 T cells after COVID-19. Turning to the study itself: Those taking part got two shots of either the BNT162b2 or the mRNA-1273 vaccine. Convalescent patients gave post-COVID blood a median approximately 100 days post-diagnosis, range 35 to 161. Median time from second vaccine dose to sampling was roughly 65 days (14 to 241).

Time point defined: late sampling 161 to 241 days after vaccination in three convalescent patients. The treatment denotes: roughly 11-day PBMC culture with coronavirus spike peptide pools or control peptides (ViraFEST assay). Antigen-specific T cell expansion with peptide pools preceded TCR sequencing in the ViraFEST approach. The Oncomine TCR Beta short-read assay was applied to DNA of cultured CD4+ T cells. TCRdb independently ran MiXCR on the PCR reads; one entry per CDR3 protein. The repertoire includes about 24,000 distinct CDR3 sequences, 42% of them detected once, and approximately 4% sits in the top ten. CDR1 MNHNS and CDR2 SASEGT come from the germline V gene. This CDR3 has 15 amino acids. Trimming stripped 8 bases from V and 0 bases from J, with 14 bases between.

This clonotype was sampled from a human donor who had recovered from COVID-19. The material sequenced was CD4+ T cells from blood, cultured in vitro, taken about 7 months after SARS-CoV-2 vaccination. The rearrangement links TRBV6-1 to TRBJ1-5; a possible D gene is TRBD1 (5 bases). CDR3 in DNA: TGTGCCAGCCGGGGCAGGGTGTATAGCAATCAGCCCCAGCATTTT. The encoded protein is CASRGRVYSNQPQHF.